The 10 T cell receptor beta chains reported below all come from one sample, sequenced in a study of blood T cell repertoires in COVID-19. Sequencing used immunoSEQ multiplex PCR; TCRdb keeps in-frame clones, though not all of them. The sample records roughly 200,000 clones, about 91% being singletons. The sequencing input was PBMCs or T cells enriched from blood (not recorded which). These receptors all stem from a woman aged 40 to 49 with acute COVID-19.

The rearrangement uses TRBV13 and TRBJ1-1; TRBD1 might be the D (6 bases). The ends were cut back, 5 bases at V and 11 bases at J, with 15 bases in the middle. The CDR3 contains 12 residues. Germline V gene data show CDR1 as PRHDT and CDR2 as FYEKMQ (reference sequence). The CDR3 DNA sequence: TGTGCCAGCAGCGCCAACAGGGCGCGGGCTTTCTTT. Encoded protein: CASSANRARAFF.

The J gene is TRBJ2-1, the V gene TRBV7-8; no reliable D call. The CDR3 length is 16 residues. CDR1 SGHVS and CDR2 FQNEAQ come from the germline V gene. Trimming removed 1 base at V and 0 bases at J, with 10 bases between. The CDR3 spells CASSLGALSSYNEQFF. The CDR3 nucleotides read TGTGCCAGCAGCTTAGGGGCCCTGAGCTCCTACAATGAGCAGTTCTTC.

The rearrangement uses TRBV28 and TRBJ2-2, with TRBD2 matching over 7 bases. The germline CDR1 and CDR2 sequences are MDHEN and SYDVKM. J lost 2 bases, V lost 6 bases, and 15 bases had no gene match. The CDR3 has 18 amino acids. The CDR3 protein is CASRVQRAGVGNTGELFF. The CDR3 DNA is TGTGCCAGCAGAGTCCAACGGGCGGGGGTCGGAAACACCGGGGAGCTGTTTTTT.

The chain employs TRBV2 and TRBJ2-2; TRBD2 aligns across 8 bases. The CDR3 has 16 amino acids. After removal of 5 bases from V and 6 bases from J, the junction contained 11 bases not matched to a gene. Germline CDR1 is SNHLY and CDR2 is FYNNEI. The CDR3 coding sequence is TGTGCCAGCAGTCCCTTTAGTAGCGGGACGGCCGGGGAGCTGTTTTTT. Amino acids: CASSPFSSGTAGELFF.

This chain links TRBV7-2 with TRBJ2-3, with 10 bases that match TRBD2. Germline V gene lookup returns CDR1 SGHTA and CDR2 FQGNSA. V lost 5 bases, J lost 3 bases, and 8 bases stayed unmatched. The CDR3 spans 16 residues. In nucleotides, the CDR3 is TGTGCCAGCAGCCCTAGGGGACTAGCGAGTACAGATACGCAGTATTTT. This translates into CASSPRGLASTDTQYF.

The chain uses TRBV6-5 and TRBJ2-1, with 13 bases lining up with TRBD2. The V gene's germline CDR1 is MNHEY and CDR2 SVGAGI. V shed 8 bases, J shed 8 bases, and the junction held 6 bases outside the gene matches. This CDR3 is built from 14 residues. CDR3 loop: CASGWTSGSDEQFF. CDR3 nucleotides: TGTGCCAGCGGTTGGACTAGCGGGAGTGATGAGCAGTTCTTC.

The chain has TRBV21-1 and TRBJ2-5; the table calls TRBD1, which could not be checked here. TRBV21-1 is a pseudogene locus. CDR3 length equals 16 residues. CDR3 sequence: CASSKGSDRGRETQYF. CDR3 bases: TGTGCCAGCAGCAAAGGATCGGACAGGGGACGAGAGACCCAGTACTTC.

The chain is built from TRBV18 and TRBJ2-1; TRBD2 might be the D (5 bases). Trimming removed 3 bases from V and 2 bases from J, with 14 bases in between. There are 16 residues in the CDR3. Germline CDR1 KGHSH, CDR2 LQKENI. CDR3 DNA: TGTGCCAGCTCACCCGGGGAGCGCCCCCCCTACAATGAGCAGTTCTTC. Amino acid sequence: CASSPGERPPYNEQFF.

This sequence joins TRBV28 and TRBJ1-6; TRBD1 might be the D (6 bases). The CDR3 spans 17 residues. Trimming took off 5 bases at V and 4 bases at J, with 18 bases between the two ends. Looked up from germline, CDR1 is MDHEN and CDR2 is SYDVKM. The CDR3 DNA sequence: TGTGCCAGCAGTCCTCCCTCCGGGACACTTTATAATTCACCCCTCCACTTT. Translated, it gives CASSPPSGTLYNSPLHF.

The J gene is TRBJ2-1, the V gene TRBV2; D gene unclear. Germline V gene lookup returns CDR1 SNHLY and CDR2 FYNNEI. The CDR3 spans 14 residues. Trimming left V 7 bases short and J 0 bases short, with 10 bases between. This chain's CDR3 is CASTSPSSYNEQFF. The CDR3 DNA follows: TGTGCCAGCACCAGTCCTAGCTCCTACAATGAGCAGTTCTTC.